Listed here are 14 T cell receptor beta chains from one sample, sequenced in a study of cytomegalovirus exposure and HLA in healthy donors. TCRdb's copy holds only in-frame clones and misses some; the assay was immunoSEQ multiplex PCR. The table records some 68,000 clones, 90% to 95% of them present only once. Sample: PBMCs. The receptors here all came from a man aged 18 to 30 in good health and CMV-seropositive.

This chain joins TRBV9 and TRBJ2-5, with 7 bases identical to TRBD2. The CDR3 runs to 12 residues. Germline loops: CDR1 SGDLS, CDR2 YYNGEE. V shed 4 bases and J 9 bases; nucleotides not matched to a gene: 6. CDR3 residues: CASSTFGGSQYF. The CDR3 region has the DNA TGTGCCAGCAGCACCTTCGGGGGGTCCCAGTACTTC.

This sequence joins TRBV4-1 and TRBJ2-3; D is ambiguous. CDR1 is MGHRA, CDR2 YSYEKL, per germline. There are 14 residues in the CDR3. Between the trimmed V and J ends, which lost 0 bases and 2 bases, there was a span of 6 bases. The CDR3 coding sequence is TGCGCCAGCAGCCAAGATCCCCTCACAGATACGCAGTATTTT. It codes for CASSQDPLTDTQYF.

The chain links TRBV6-5 to TRBJ2-2, with a tentative D call TRBD2 (7 bases). V was shortened by 10 bases and J by 5 bases, with 20 bases between the two germline ends. The length of the CDR3 is 15 residues. Germline V gene lookup returns CDR1 MNHEY and CDR2 SVGAGI. The CDR3 loop is CATSRGASGTGELFF. The DNA for the CDR3 is TGTGCCACCTCCCGGGGGGCCTCGGGGACCGGGGAGCTGTTTTTT.

The rearrangement links TRBV6-4 to TRBJ2-3, with a tentative D call TRBD1 (5 bases). Germline lookup yields CDR1 MRHNA and CDR2 SNTAGT. With 5 bases removed from V and 2 bases from J, the gap between germline ends came to 14 bases. The CDR3 sequence is 15 residues long. In DNA, the CDR3 is TGTGCCAGCAGTCAGGGTCTCCATTTCACAGATACGCAGTATTTT. Protein: CASSQGLHFTDTQYF.

This chain uses TRBV30 with TRBJ2-4; D is perhaps TRBD1 (7 bases). The CDR3 runs 15 residues. V dropped 0 bases and J dropped 2 bases, with 11 bases sitting between them. Germline V CDR1 and CDR2: GTSNPN, SVGIG (reference sequence). The CDR3 protein is CAWSVAGGSKNIQYF. DNA for the CDR3: TGTGCCTGGAGTGTTGCAGGGGGGTCCAAAAACATTCAGTACTTC.

This chain links TRBV6-5 with TRBJ1-6; 9 bases line up with TRBD1. The CDR3 length is 14 residues. The ends lost 6 bases at V and 10 bases at J; junction bases unmatched: 7. The germline CDR1 and CDR2 sequences are MNHEY and SVGAGI. The CDR3 protein is CASRTGQGRSPLHF. DNA of the CDR3: TGTGCCAGCAGGACGGGACAGGGTCGGTCACCCCTCCACTTT.

J is TRBJ2-1 and V is TRBV9, with 7 bases that match TRBD2. The J segment lost 0 bases and the V segment lost 0 bases, leaving 3 bases of the junction unmatched. Germline V gives CDR1 SGDLS, CDR2 YYNGEE. There are 16 residues in the CDR3. CDR3 residues: CASSVGVAGSYNEQFF. DNA of the CDR3: TGTGCCAGCAGCGTAGGGGTAGCGGGCTCCTACAATGAGCAGTTCTTC. Combining the CDR3 with reference TRBV9 and TRBJ2-1 gives the whole variable domain DSGVTQTPKHLITATGQRVTLRCSPRSGDLSVYWYQQSLDQGLQFLIQYYNGEERAKGNILERFSAQQFPDLHSELNLSSLELGDSALYFCASSVGVAGSYNEQFFGPGTRLTVL.

The rearrangement joins TRBV7-8 to TRBJ1-2; TRBD1 matches 7 bases. In germline, CDR1 is SGHVS, CDR2 FQNEAQ. Losses at the gene ends were 0 bases for V and 8 bases for J; bases not matched to a gene: 9. The CDR3 contains 15 residues. CDR3 region: CASSLATDRVGGYTF. The DNA for the CDR3 is TGTGCCAGCAGCTTAGCCACAGACAGGGTCGGGGGCTACACCTTC.

This clone occurred once. The rearrangement joins TRBV5-6 to TRBJ2-5; the match to TRBD1 covers 8 bases. The CDR3 contains 16 residues. Germline lookup yields CDR1 SGHDT and CDR2 YYEEEE. Trimming at V came to 2 bases and at J to 5 bases, leaving 11 bases not matched to a gene. In nucleotides, the CDR3 is TGTGCCAGCAGCTTCACCCCAGGGGGCTCTTGGGAGACCCAGTACTTC. Protein product: CASSFTPGGSWETQYF. The full variable domain, with the rest looked up from reference TRBV5-6 and TRBJ2-5, is DAGVTQSPTHLIKTRGQQVTLRCSPKSGHDTVSWYQQALGQGPQFIFQYYEEEERQRGNFPDRFSGHQFPNYSSELNVNALLLGDSALYLCASSFTPGGSWETQYFGPGTRLLVL.

This rearrangement joins TRBV6-4 to TRBJ1-1, with 10 bases matching TRBD1. The CDR3 runs to 14 residues. The V segment lost 6 bases and the J segment 5 bases; nucleotides outside the gene matches: 6. Germline V gene lookup returns CDR1 MRHNA and CDR2 SNTAGT. The CDR3 here is CASRDSDRGTEAFF. Here the CDR3 DNA reads TGTGCCAGCAGGGATTCGGACAGGGGGACTGAAGCTTTCTTT.

The V gene is TRBV5-6, the J gene TRBJ2-5; 11 nucleotides match TRBD2. Losses at the gene ends were 2 bases for V and 3 bases for J; bases not matched to a gene: 0. This CDR3 is 14 amino acids long. Germline CDR1 is SGHDT and CDR2 is YYEEEE. The DNA for the CDR3 is TGTGCCAGCAGCTTACTAGCGGGGGAAGAGACCCAGTACTTC. It translates to CASSLLAGEETQYF.

CDR3 in amino acids: CSVGGRNGSPLHF. The CDR3 DNA reads as TGCAGCGTCGGAGGCAGGAACGGCTCACCCCTCCACTTT. The chain carries TRBV29-1 and TRBJ1-6; D unresolved. Trimming took 6 bases from V and 10 from J, leaving 16 bases between them. The CDR3 length is 13 residues. Germline CDR1 is SQVTM and CDR2 is ANQGSEA. Filled out from reference TRBV29-1 and TRBJ1-6, the complete variable domain reads SAVISQKPSRDICQRGTSLTIQCQVDSQVTMMFWYRQQPGQSLTLIATANQGSEATYESGFVIDKFPISRPNLTFSTLTVSNMSPEDSSIYLCSVGGRNGSPLHFGNGTRLTVT.

This clone was counted a single time. The chain has TRBV10-3 and TRBJ2-7; 7 bases are a match to TRBD1. Germline lookup yields CDR1 ENHRY and CDR2 SYGVKD. The CDR3 is made up of 14 amino acids. Trimming removed 4 bases from V and 2 bases from J; junction bases left unmatched: 5. CDR3 region: CAISAVDRAYEQYF. DNA for the CDR3: TGTGCCATCAGTGCAGTAGACAGGGCCTACGAGCAGTACTTC.

The chain links TRBV5-1 to TRBJ2-3, with TRBD2 matching over 9 bases. V trimming: 0 bases; J trimming: 0 bases; junction bases outside the gene matches: 2. The CDR3 runs to 16 residues. Germline V gene lookup returns CDR1 SGHRS and CDR2 YFSETQ. The CDR3 bases are TGCGCCAGCAGCTTGGGGACTAGCGAAAGCACAGATACGCAGTATTTT. As protein: CASSLGTSESTDTQYF.